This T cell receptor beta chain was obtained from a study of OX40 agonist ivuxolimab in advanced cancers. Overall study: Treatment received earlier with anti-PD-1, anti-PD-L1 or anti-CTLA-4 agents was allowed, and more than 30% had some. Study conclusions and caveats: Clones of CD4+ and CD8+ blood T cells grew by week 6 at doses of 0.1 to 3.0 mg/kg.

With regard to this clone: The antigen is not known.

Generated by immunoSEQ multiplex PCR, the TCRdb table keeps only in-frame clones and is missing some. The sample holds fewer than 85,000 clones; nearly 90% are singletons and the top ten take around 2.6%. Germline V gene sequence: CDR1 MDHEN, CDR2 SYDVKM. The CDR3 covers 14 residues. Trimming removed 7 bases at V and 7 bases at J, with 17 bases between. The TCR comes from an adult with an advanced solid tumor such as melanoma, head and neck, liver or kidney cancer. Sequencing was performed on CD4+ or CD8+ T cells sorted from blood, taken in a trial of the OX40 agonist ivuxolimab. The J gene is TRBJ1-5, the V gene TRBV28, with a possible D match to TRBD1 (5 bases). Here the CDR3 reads CASTLGSREQPQHF. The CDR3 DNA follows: TGTGCCAGCACCCTGGGGTCCAGGGAACAGCCCCAGCATTTT.